Only a few counts were recorded for the clone carrying this T cell receptor beta chain. TCRdb re-called the PCR reads with MiXCR, one entry per CDR3 protein. This sample carries 9,500 to 11,000 distinct CDR3 sequences, more than 25% of them seen once, and the ten largest clones take approximately 8%. The record originates from a study of immune characterization of retroperitoneal liposarcoma. The sequencing input was tumor tissue. The TCR comes from a male donor with retroperitoneal liposarcoma.

CDR3 DNA: TGTGCCAGCAGTTACGGTAGACGGGGCACGGGGACCCAGTACTTC. This codes for CASSYGRRGTGTQYF. The chain carries TRBV6-5 and TRBJ2-5; the D call may be TRBD1 or TRBD2 (5 bases each). The germline gives CDR1 MNHEY, CDR2 SVGAGI. V shed 2 bases and J shed 7 bases, with 17 bases lying between them. CDR3 length equals 15 residues.